This T cell receptor beta chain was sequenced in a study of shared clonotypes between healthy human individuals. Generated by immunoSEQ multiplex PCR, the TCRdb table keeps only in-frame clones and is missing some. The top ten hold 0.89% of the sample, which has 1 million to 1.2 million clones, roughly 80% seen once. The germline V and J ends were trimmed by 2 bases and 0 bases, with 8 bases remaining between them. Germline V gene lookup returns CDR1 MNHEY and CDR2 SMNVEV (reference sequence). CDR3 size: 15 residues. The sequenced sample was memory CD4+ T cells from PBMCs. Regarding subset: CD45RA-negative fraction. This sequence originates from a man younger than 35 in good health. Some clones in this sample may be carry-over from other donors' samples. The V and J genes are TRBV27 and TRBJ1-3; D is uncertain. Written as DNA, the CDR3 is TGTGCCAGCAGTTTAGACCGATCCTCTGGAAACACCATATATTTT. It yields the protein CASSLDRSSGNTIYF.